This T cell receptor beta chain comes out of a study of T cells in localized non-small cell lung cancer. Assay used: immunoSEQ multiplex PCR; TCRdb lists only in-frame clones, some missing. The profile shows 100,000 to 150,000 clones, approximately 88% of them singletons. V was pared by 2 bases and J by 5 bases, with 9 bases between. This CDR3 region has 13 residues. CDR1 and CDR2 (germline): MRHNA, SNTAGT. Overall study results and limits: Sequencing covered just one tumor region, so heterogeneity cannot be ruled out. Prolonged overall survival went with higher T cell density in the blood. Uninvolved adjacent lung showed the highest T cell clonality, exceeding tumor.

To note about this clone: Its cognate antigen is unknown.

The gene calls are TRBV6-4 and TRBJ1-2, with D unresolved. The material sequenced was peripheral blood, taken before any cancer treatment. The receptor comes from a female donor over 55 with stage I lung adenocarcinoma. CDR3 amino acids: CASSDSLFYGYTF. CDR3 sequence (DNA): TGTGCCAGCAGTGACAGTTTGTTTTATGGCTACACCTTC.